Listed below are T cell receptor beta chains from one sample, sequenced in a study of neoadjuvant anti-PD-1 for oral cavity cancer. Clones were sequenced by immunoSEQ multiplex PCR, and TCRdb holds only the in-frame ones, with some missing. Found here are about 62,000 clones, roughly 84% of them singletons; the top ten hold 2.6%. Sample: PBMCs, taken before nivolumab (anti-PD-1) treatment. These receptors were obtained from a person between 35 and 79 years old with oral cavity squamous cell carcinoma. CDR3s include the opening cysteine and the closing phenylalanine or tryptophan. Fields, in order: CDR3 length, V gene, clone size, D gene, J gene, CDR3 protein, CDR3 DNA. The D gene is left open where the match is weak. Size is omitted from some rows. Given values are once, few, many or a class for expanded clones.

>15|TRBV27|.|.|TRBJ2-3
CASSQRRTSTDTQYF
TGTGCCAGCAGCCAAAGGAGAACTAGCACAGATACGCAGTATTTT
>16|TRBV19|.|.|TRBJ1-5
CASRQWTDYSNQPQHF
TGTGCCAGTAGGCAATGGACGGATTATAGCAATCAGCCCCAGCATTTT
>16|TRBV28|.|TRBD1|TRBJ2-7
CASSSLDRGFKHEQYF
TGTGCCAGCAGTTCACTGGACAGGGGATTCAAGCACGAGCAGTACTTC
>16|TRBV5-1|.|TRBD1|TRBJ1-2
CASSWGGGEENYGYTF
TGCGCCAGCAGCTGGGGAGGGGGCGAGGAGAACTATGGCTACACCTTC
>14|TRBV27|.|.|TRBJ2-7
CASSFSRIPYEQYF
TGTGCCAGCAGTTTTAGCAGGATCCCCTACGAGCAGTACTTC
>13|TRBV6-5|once|.|TRBJ2-2
CASSYGYTGELFF
TGTGCCAGCAGTTACGGATACACCGGGGAGCTGTTTTTT
>14|TRBV9|.|.|TRBJ2-1
CASRPGLPSNEQFF
TGTGCCAGCAGGCCGGGACTTCCCAGCAATGAGCAGTTCTTC
>18|TRBV12-5|once|.|TRBJ1-6
CASGSAGAFIGQNSPLHF
TGTGCTAGTGGTTCGGCGGGGGCCTTTATAGGGCAAAATTCACCCCTCCACTTT
>16|TRBV6-5|.|.|TRBJ2-7
CASSYSRLGRSYEQYF
TGTGCCAGCAGTTACTCTAGGTTGGGCAGGTCCTACGAGCAGTACTTC
>15|TRBV15|.|.|TRBJ2-5
CATSRDTTGQETQYF
TGTGCCACCAGCAGAGATACGACGGGCCAAGAGACCCAGTACTTC
>16|TRBV6-5|.|TRBD1|TRBJ1-2
CASSYVGTGVLYGYTF
TGTGCCAGCAGTTACGTAGGGACAGGGGTTCTCTACGGCTACACCTTC
>14|TRBV2|.|TRBD2|TRBJ2-2
CASKGRVNTGELFF
TGTGCCAGCAAAGGGAGGGTGAACACCGGGGAGCTGTTTTTT
>15|TRBV14|once|.|TRBJ1-4
CASSQDLPPDEKLFF
TGTGCCAGCAGCCAAGACCTCCCCCCGGATGAAAAACTGTTTTTT
>14|TRBV28|.|.|TRBJ1-1
CASSPVGWDTEAFF
TGTGCCAGCAGTCCGGTAGGGTGGGACACTGAAGCTTTCTTT
>14|TRBV5-5|.|TRBD1|TRBJ1-1
CASSLPGQGPGAFF
TGTGCCAGCAGCTTGCCGGGACAGGGGCCTGGTGCTTTCTTT
>17|TRBV19|.|.|TRBJ2-6
CASSFSGRLSGANVLTF
TGTGCCAGTAGTTTTTCGGGACGGCTCTCTGGGGCCAACGTCCTGACTTTC
>12|TRBV27|.|.|TRBJ2-3
CASTSPPDTQYF
TGTGCCAGCACCTCCCCCCCAGATACGCAGTATTTT
>14|TRBV9|.|.|TRBJ2-7
CASSVDISSYEQYF
TGTGCCAGCAGCGTGGACATTAGCTCCTACGAGCAGTACTTC
>14|TRBV7-9|.|TRBD1|TRBJ2-7
CASSLAGGRYEQYF
TGTGCCAGCAGCTTAGCAGGGGGCCGCTACGAGCAGTACTTC
>14|TRBV5-1|.|.|TRBJ1-2
CASSLEVSSSSYTF
TGCGCCAGCAGCTTGGAGGTCAGCAGCTCTAGCTACACCTTC
>13|TRBV5-1|.|.|TRBJ1-1
CASGTGRSAEAFF
TGCGCCAGCGGAACGGGGCGCAGCGCTGAAGCTTTCTTT
>15|TRBV4-1|.|TRBD2|TRBJ2-7
CASSQGLAGTYEQYF
TGCGCCAGCAGCCAAGGGCTAGCGGGGACCTACGAGCAGTACTTC
>14|TRBV4-1|.|TRBD1|TRBJ1-1
CASSHPDRDTEAFF
TGCGCCAGCAGCCACCCGGACAGGGACACTGAAGCTTTCTTT
>12|TRBV5-1|few|.|TRBJ2-7
CASSLGVHEQYF
TGCGCCAGCAGCTTGGGTGTCCACGAGCAGTACTTC
>16|TRBV5-1|once|.|TRBJ1-3
CASSFTGSTSGNTIYF
TGCGCCAGCAGCTTTACAGGCTCCACTTCTGGAAACACCATATATTTT
>17|TRBV5-1|once|TRBD2|TRBJ2-3
CASSLTTSGRAGDTQYF
TGCGCCAGCAGCTTGACCACTAGCGGGAGGGCCGGAGATACGCAGTATTTT
>15|TRBV5-6|.|.|TRBJ1-6
CASSLARQGSTPLHF
TGTGCCAGCAGCTTGGCCCGGCAGGGTAGCACACCCCTCCACTTT
>13|TRBV30|.|.|TRBJ1-1
CASQQGPDTEAFF
TGTGCCTCTCAACAGGGCCCTGACACTGAAGCTTTCTTT
>16|TRBV5-4|few|.|TRBJ1-3
CASSLAGASSGNTIYF
TGTGCCAGCAGCTTGGCCGGGGCTTCCTCTGGAAACACCATATATTTT
>13|TRBV28|.|.|TRBJ2-5
CASHGGTGETQYF
TGTGCCAGTCACGGCGGTACTGGAGAGACCCAGTACTTC
>14|TRBV6-5|.|.|TRBJ1-6
CASSLQGRNSPLHF
TGTGCCAGCAGCCTACAGGGCAGGAATTCACCCCTCCACTTT
>15|TRBV11-2|.|TRBD2|TRBJ2-7
CASSELAGAPLVQYF
TGTGCCAGCAGCGAACTAGCGGGAGCCCCCCTGGTGCAGTACTTC
>12|TRBV29-1|few|.|TRBJ1-1
CSVGGASTEAFF
TGCAGCGTTGGGGGGGCGAGCACTGAAGCTTTCTTT
>15|TRBV2|.|.|TRBJ2-7
CASSDSRTLSYEQYF
TGTGCCAGCAGTGACTCGCGGACCCTTTCCTACGAGCAGTACTTC
>13|TRBV2|.|TRBD1|TRBJ1-1
CASTGQENTEAFF
TGTGCCAGCACAGGACAGGAGAACACTGAAGCTTTCTTT
>15|TRBV10-3|.|.|TRBJ1-1
CAITPRGAGDTEAFF
TGTGCCATCACCCCTCGGGGGGCAGGGGACACTGAAGCTTTCTTT
>15|TRBV7-8|.|TRBD1|TRBJ2-2
CASRSGQGFTGELFF
TGTGCCAGCAGATCGGGACAGGGTTTTACCGGGGAGCTGTTTTTT
>14|TRBV12-5|.|.|TRBJ2-1
CASGLAGSYNEQFF
TGTGCTAGTGGTTTGGCGGGAAGCTACAATGAGCAGTTCTTC
>15|TRBV9|.|TRBD2|TRBJ2-3
CASSELAGAGDTQYF
TGTGCCAGCAGCGAACTAGCGGGAGCGGGGGATACGCAGTATTTT